The 30 T cell receptor beta chains below were found in one sample sequenced in a study of regulatory T cells in long-lasting Graves disease. Through Arm-PCR of CDR3 regions and iRepertoire HTBI primers, TCR beta libraries were built. TCRdb analysed the multiplex PCR reads with MiXCR anew, one entry per CDR3 protein. The repertoire holds 250,000 or so distinct CDR3 sequences, with about 19% as singletons. Time point denoted: newly diagnosed GD, antithyroid drugs for less than 3 months. The TCR library was made from RNA that had been extracted from PBMCs in TRIzol. Sequencing used peripheral blood mononuclear cells (PBMCs), obtained at new diagnosis, from a patient treated with antithyroid drugs. The receptors stem from a female donor with Graves disease.

This clonotype was counted at least ten times. The CDR3 is CASSLIQGGYTF. The CDR3 bases are TGTGCCAGCAGCTTGATACAGGGCGGCTACACCTTC. The chain combines TRBV7-9 with TRBJ1-2; TRBD1 might be the D (6 bases). V lost 3 bases and J 8 bases, leaving 10 bases between the germline ends. The CDR3 sequence is 12 residues long. Germline CDR1 SEHNR, CDR2 FQNEAQ (reference sequence).

This clonotype was counted a single time. At one boundary the junction diverges from the germline segment, which might be a read error. The V and J genes are TRBV6-5 and TRBJ2-5; possible D gene TRBD2, 5 bases. The CDR3 is 15 residues long. Per the germline V gene, CDR1 is MNHEY and CDR2 is SVGAGI. The chain's CDR3 is CASSSLTSGGETQCF. Written as DNA, the CDR3 is TGTGCCAGCAGTTCCCTCACTAGTGGTGGGGAGACCCAGTGCTTC.

J is TRBJ2-2 and V is TRBV29-1; 7 bases are a match to TRBD2. The CDR3 runs 16 residues. Looked up from germline, CDR1 is SQVTM and CDR2 is ANQGSEA. V was clipped by 6 bases and J by 7 bases; unmatched bases: 17. The CDR3 DNA reads as TGCAGCGTGGGGAGGTCGGGGAGGGTTGAGGTCGGGGAGCTGTTTTTT. This gives the protein CSVGRSGRVEVGELFF.

This clonotype was observed at least ten times. This chain uses TRBV15 with TRBJ1-4; D is possibly TRBD1 (5 bases). The V end was cut by 5 bases, the J end by 2 bases, with 9 bases between. Germline assignment: CDR1 LNHNV and CDR2 YYDKDF (reference sequence). The CDR3 totals 14 residues. CDR3 nucleotide sequence: TGTGCCACCAGCCCCGGGGCGACTAATGAAAAACTGTTTTTT. It is translated as CATSPGATNEKLFF.

There are many counts of this clonotype. The chain joins TRBV28 to TRBJ2-3; maybe TRBD2 (6 bases). The CDR3 loop spans 15 amino acids. V lost 7 bases and J lost 2, with 16 bases in between. Per the germline V gene, CDR1 is MDHEN and CDR2 is SYDVKM. The DNA of the CDR3 is TGTGCCAGCACTTCATCGGGACTCAACACAGATACGCAGTATTTT. Protein product: CASTSSGLNTDTQYF.

Many counts were recorded for this clonotype. V and J are TRBV29-1 and TRBJ2-1, with D perhaps TRBD1 (6 bases). Per germline, CDR1 SQVTM and CDR2 ANQGSEA. Trimming removed 7 bases at V and 8 bases at J, with 15 bases between. This CDR3 is 12 amino acids long. The CDR3 loop is CSASTGIDEQFF. The CDR3 DNA sequence: TGCAGCGCATCGACAGGTATCGATGAGCAGTTCTTC.

The table lists this clonotype with many counts. The V call is TRBV7-9, the J call TRBJ1-1; D gene uncertain. The V end was cut by 5 bases, the J end by 1 base, with 11 bases between. This CDR3 comprises 14 residues. From germline, CDR1 is SEHNR and CDR2 FQNEAQ (reference sequence). The CDR3 loop reads CASSPHGTNTEAFF. DNA for the CDR3: TGTGCCAGCAGCCCCCACGGTACGAACACTGAAGCTTTCTTT.

This clonotype showed up just a few times. The chain couples TRBV10-3 to TRBJ1-1; 7 bases match TRBD1. The ends lost 9 bases at V and 7 bases at J; junction bases unmatched: 11. The germline CDR1 and CDR2 sequences are ENHRY and SYGVKD. This CDR3 spans 13 amino acids. The CDR3 is CAIQTSGTDEAFF. CDR3 DNA sequence: TGTGCCATTCAGACCTCCGGGACAGATGAAGCTTTCTTT.

J is TRBJ1-2 and V is TRBV18; D gene ambiguous. V was cut by 3 bases and J by 0 bases, with 11 bases left in between. The CDR3 contains 15 residues. CDR1 KGHSH and CDR2 LQKENI come from the germline V gene. CDR3: CASSPLAEPNYGYTF. CDR3 bases: TGTGCCAGCTCACCCTTGGCAGAACCTAACTATGGCTACACCTTC.

The table lists this clonotype with many counts. This sequence may be a read error, since a much larger clone differs from it by one base. This chain connects TRBV12-3 or TRBV12-4 to TRBJ2-1; 12 nucleotides agree with TRBD2. The J segment lost 6 bases and the V segment lost 8 bases, leaving 5 bases of the junction unmatched. The CDR3 spans 14 residues. The CDR3 DNA follows: TGTGCCAGCGGTCTAGCGGGAGGGCTCAATGAGCAGTTCTTC. Protein: CASGLAGGLNEQFF.

The chain recombines TRBV9 with TRBJ2-2, with unresolved D. V lost 0 bases, J lost 1 base, and 7 bases lay in between. This CDR3 is built from 15 residues. The V gene's germline CDR1 is SGDLS and CDR2 YYNGEE. CDR3 sequence: CASSVDERNTGELFF. The CDR3 DNA follows: TGTGCCAGCAGCGTAGACGAAAGGAACACCGGGGAGCTGTTTTTT.

This clonotype was seen at least ten times. The chain employs TRBV20-1 and TRBJ2-1; 10 bases agree with TRBD2. V was clipped by 0 bases and J by 8 bases; unmatched bases: 10. This CDR3 is built from 16 residues. CDR1 is DFQATT and CDR2 is SNEGSKA in the germline V gene (reference sequence). This CDR3 reads CSARDLGTSDGYEQFF. The CDR3 DNA is TGCAGTGCTAGAGATCTAGGGACTAGCGATGGCTATGAGCAGTTCTTC.

Notes on this clonotype: One base away lies a much larger clone, so this may be a sequencing read error. The CDR3 DNA reads TGTGCCAGCAGTTACTCCGGCGGGACCGATGAGCAGTACTTC. Translated: CASSYSGGTDEQYF. The gene calls are TRBV6-2 or TRBV6-3 and TRBJ2-7; D is perhaps TRBD2 (6 bases). Trimming took off 0 bases at V and 7 bases at J, with 13 bases between the two ends. CDR1 is MNHEY and CDR2 is SVGEGT in the germline V gene. The CDR3 is 14 residues long.

This clonotype was found many times. Its ends do not fully match the called genes, so a read error is possible. The V gene is TRBV24-1, the J gene TRBJ1-5; maybe TRBD1 (5 bases). Germline V lookup: CDR1 KGHDR, CDR2 SFDVKD. CDR3 length: 13 residues. CDR3 bases: TGTGCCTCGCGCCCATCCCGCAGGGAGCCTCAGCATTTT. Translation: CASRPSRREPQHF.

As regards this clonotype: This may be a read error, as it is one base from a much larger clone. The chain links TRBV6-1 to TRBJ2-5; D is unclear. Germline-derived CDR1 and CDR2 are MNHNS and SASEGT. This CDR3 has 14 amino acids. V lost 1 base, J lost 5 bases, and 11 bases lay in between. CDR3 nucleotides: TGTGCCAGCAGTGAAGACCACCCTGCGGAGACCCAGTACTTC. Encoded protein: CASSEDHPAETQYF.

This clonotype has only a few counts. A single base separates this from a much larger clone, so it may be a read error. The genes are TRBV6-1 and TRBJ2-3; D could derive from TRBD1 or TRBD2 (5 bases each). The CDR3 spans 14 residues. Germline V gene lookup returns CDR1 MNHNS and CDR2 SASEGT. Trimming shortened V by 4 bases and J by 6 bases, and 14 bases separated the two germline ends. The CDR3 region has the DNA TGTGCCAGCAGTGGATTAGAGGGGATGGATACGCAGTATTTT. This codes for CASSGLEGMDTQYF.

This clonotype was found many times. This rearrangement joins TRBV28 to TRBJ2-7; D is undetermined. Trimming left V 7 bases short and J 0 bases short, with 10 bases between. In germline, CDR1 is MDHEN, CDR2 SYDVKM. CDR3 size: 13 residues. The CDR3 reads CASIKVNSYEQYF. CDR3 sequence (DNA): TGTGCCAGCATAAAAGTAAACTCCTACGAGCAGTACTTC. Looking up the rest from reference TRBV28 and TRBJ2-7 gives the full variable domain: DVKVTQSSRYLVKRTGEKVFLECVQDMDHENMFWYRQDPGLGLRLIYFSYDVKMKEKGDIPEGYSVSREKKERFSLILESASTNQTSMYLCASIKVNSYEQYFGPGTRLTVT.

This clonotype was seen many times. The chain uses TRBV28 and TRBJ2-5; unclear D gene. Germline CDR1 MDHEN, CDR2 SYDVKM. The V end lost 5 bases, the J end lost 1 base, and 11 bases lay between the germline ends. This CDR3 is 14 amino acids long. The DNA for the CDR3 is TGTGCCAGCAGTCCACGAGGAGCCCAAGAGACCCAGTACTTC. It is translated as CASSPRGAQETQYF. Variable domain in full (rest from reference TRBV28 and TRBJ2-5): DVKVTQSSRYLVKRTGEKVFLECVQDMDHENMFWYRQDPGLGLRLIYFSYDVKMKEKGDIPEGYSVSREKKERFSLILESASTNQTSMYLCASSPRGAQETQYFGPGTRLLVL.

This clonotype was recorded a few times. The chain recombines TRBV29-1 with TRBJ2-3; 14 nucleotides align to TRBD2. This CDR3 spans 16 amino acids. The germline V gene encodes CDR1 SQVTM and CDR2 ANQGSEA. J gave up 2 bases and V 6 bases, and 7 bases lay outside the gene matches. CDR3 region: CSVTGTSGGFTDTQYF. The CDR3, as DNA: TGCAGCGTGACTGGGACTAGCGGGGGATTCACAGATACGCAGTATTTT.

This clonotype occurred a few times. The V gene is TRBV6-2 or TRBV6-3, the J gene TRBJ1-2; D unresolved. The CDR3 consists of 15 residues. From germline, CDR1 is MNHEY and CDR2 SVGEGT. Trimming stripped 4 bases from V and 4 bases from J, with 16 bases between. The CDR3: CASSSSQAGVYGYTF. The CDR3, as DNA: TGTGCCAGCAGTTCTAGCCAGGCCGGGGTCTATGGCTACACCTTC.

This clonotype came up many times. The genes are TRBV11-2 and TRBJ2-1; the match to TRBD2 covers 8 bases. This CDR3 has 18 amino acids. V shed 1 base and J 2 bases; nucleotides not matched to a gene: 10. Germline assignment: CDR1 SGHAT and CDR2 FQNNGV. The CDR3 bases are TGTGCCAGCAGCTTAGGCCGAACCGCGGGGGGAGCCTACAATGAGCAGTTCTTC. Amino acid sequence: CASSLGRTAGGAYNEQFF.

This clonotype was recorded many times. The gene calls are TRBV7-9 and TRBJ2-3; the match to TRBD2 covers 11 bases. The CDR3 extends over 14 amino acids. Germline V gene lookup returns CDR1 SEHNR and CDR2 FQNEAQ (reference sequence). V lost 6 bases, J lost 5 bases, and 4 bases stayed unmatched. This CDR3 is CASSVTSGRDTQYF. Written as DNA, the CDR3 is TGTGCCAGCAGTGTCACTAGCGGGAGAGATACGCAGTATTTT.

This clonotype was seen at least ten times. This chain links TRBV7-8 with TRBJ2-2; D gene unclear. Per the germline V gene, CDR1 is SGHVS and CDR2 is FQNEAQ. The CDR3 consists of 15 residues. Between the trimmed V and J ends, which lost 4 bases and 3 bases, there was a span of 12 bases. As DNA, the CDR3 is TGTGCCAGCAGCTACCTATCTAGAGACACCGGGGAGCTGTTTTTT. Encoded protein: CASSYLSRDTGELFF.

Many counts were recorded for this clonotype. V and J are TRBV18 and TRBJ1-1; possible D gene TRBD1, 6 bases. The CDR3 has 13 amino acids. V gave up 6 bases and J gave up 3 bases, with 11 bases separating them. Germline V gene lookup returns CDR1 KGHSH and CDR2 LQKENI. The DNA for the CDR3 is TGTGCCAGCTCCCGGGGGCGTGACACTGAAGCTTTCTTT. It codes for CASSRGRDTEAFF.

This clonotype occurred many times. This rearrangement joins TRBV11-2 to TRBJ2-2; D may be TRBD2 (6 bases). Germline V gives CDR1 SGHAT, CDR2 FQNNGV. The CDR3 runs to 14 residues. V was pared by 3 bases and J by 7 bases, with 12 bases between. CDR3 coding DNA: TGTGCCAGCAGCTTCTTCGGGAGTGGCGGGGAGCTGTTTTTT. Translating it yields CASSFFGSGGELFF.

The sample holds many counts of this clonotype. The rearrangement links TRBV7-9 to TRBJ2-2; 10 nucleotides line up with TRBD1. This CDR3 region has 17 residues. V was clipped by 5 bases and J by 4 bases; unmatched bases: 10. CDR1 SEHNR and CDR2 FQNEAQ come from the germline V gene (reference sequence). The CDR3 reads CASSPKTGQGSTGELFF. The CDR3 DNA reads TGTGCCAGCAGCCCAAAAACGGGACAGGGGAGCACCGGGGAGCTGTTTTTT.

In this sample, this clonotype turned up many times. The chain couples TRBV5-5 to TRBJ2-5; D might be TRBD2 (6 bases). V gave up 4 bases and J gave up 4 bases, with 17 bases separating them. The CDR3 is made up of 15 amino acids. CDR1 and CDR2 from the germline V gene are SGHKS and YYEKEE (reference sequence). Here the CDR3 reads CASSPFPGGVETQYF. The DNA for the CDR3 is TGTGCCAGCAGCCCGTTCCCGGGCGGGGTAGAGACCCAGTACTTC.

This clonotype occurred many times. The chain is built from TRBV11-2 and TRBJ2-7, with no clear D. The CDR3 runs 14 residues. Germline assignment: CDR1 SGHAT and CDR2 FQNNGV. The V gene lost 0 bases and the J gene lost 5 bases, with 11 bases spanning the gap. The CDR3 DNA sequence: TGTGCCAGCAGCTTAGATATGCCCACTGACGAGCAGTACTTC. This gives the protein CASSLDMPTDEQYF.

At least ten counts were recorded for this clonotype. The chain combines TRBV28 with TRBJ1-4; D is perhaps TRBD1 (5 bases). Germline V gene sequence: CDR1 MDHEN, CDR2 SYDVKM. Trimming shortened V by 6 bases and J by 8 bases, and 16 bases separated the two germline ends. The CDR3 has 14 amino acids. The CDR3 DNA reads TGTGCCAGCAGAACCCGGGACTGGACAGAAAAACTGTTTTTT. It yields the protein CASRTRDWTEKLFF.

This clonotype was counted a few times. The chain employs TRBV15 and TRBJ2-7; D gene ambiguous. CDR1 and CDR2 (germline): LNHNV, YYDKDF (reference sequence). V lost 0 bases and J 9 bases, leaving 12 bases between the germline ends. The CDR3 is made up of 13 amino acids. The CDR3 spells CATSRDDRFGQYF. CDR3 nucleotide sequence: TGTGCCACCAGCAGAGATGATCGCTTCGGGCAGTACTTC. The full variable domain, in which reference TRBV15 and TRBJ2-7 provide the parts outside the CDR3, is DAMVIQNPRYQVTQFGKPVTLSCSQTLNHNVMYWYQQKSSQAPKLLFHYYDKDFNNEADTPDNFQSRRPNTSFCFLDIRSPGLGDTAMYLCATSRDDRFGQYFGPGTRLTVT.